What follows describes a single T cell receptor beta chain. The data stem from a study of T cells in Graves' hyperthyroidism and ophthalmopathy. The CDR3 length is 15 residues. V dropped 6 bases and J dropped 4 bases, with 20 bases sitting between them. CDR1 is SGHRS and CDR2 is YFSETQ in the germline V gene. Authors of the study amplified TCR beta CDR3 regions from RNA transcripts. HTBI primers drove first-round RT-PCR of the TCR CDR3. TCRdb reprocessed the multiplex PCR reads via MiXCR and lists one record per CDR3 protein. The sample carries 600,000 to 650,000 distinct CDR3 sequences, 20% to 25% recorded once. Clinical symptoms, serum thyroxine, TRAb, thyroid ultrasound and orbital computed tomography informed diagnoses.

The clonotype originates from a man aged 25-45 years with Graves' ophthalmopathy. Sequenced: blood. The rearrangement links TRBV5-1 to TRBJ2-7; D may be TRBD1 or TRBD2 (5 bases each). CDR3: CASTQYGGKGYEQYF. For the CDR3, the DNA is TGCGCCAGCACGCAGTATGGGGGTAAGGGATACGAGCAGTACTTC.